Below are 8 T cell receptor beta chains sequenced from a single sample in a study of blood T cell repertoires in COVID-19. Sequencing was performed with immunoSEQ multiplex PCR; in TCRdb, only in-frame clones are kept and a portion is missing. The table includes some 300,000 clones, 70% to 90% detected once. The sample taken for sequencing was peripheral blood. These receptors all stem from a woman younger than 45 who had recovered from COVID-19.

CDR3 loop: CASNNRARGNTEAFF. CDR3 sequence (DNA): TGTGCCAGCAATAATCGTGCCAGGGGGAACACTGAAGCTTTCTTT. The chain uses TRBV6-6 and TRBJ1-1; maybe TRBD1 (6 bases). The CDR3 extends over 15 amino acids. Germline loops: CDR1 MNHNY, CDR2 SVGAGI (reference sequence). Trimming stripped 7 bases from V and 1 base from J, with 16 bases between.

This chain joins TRBV6-5 and TRBJ1-6; a weak D match, TRBD1 (6 bases). From germline, CDR1 is MNHEY and CDR2 SVGAGI. This CDR3 contains 15 residues. V lost 7 bases to trimming and J lost 7 bases, with 17 bases between them. In nucleotides, the CDR3 is TGTGCCAGCACCTCCCGGACAGTTTTGAATTCACCCCTCCACTTT. It encodes CASTSRTVLNSPLHF.

This clone has a single count. This chain joins TRBV6-5 and TRBJ1-5, with D tentatively TRBD1 (5 bases). V was cut by 4 bases and J by 5 bases, with 18 bases left in between. The CDR3 sequence is 16 residues long. Germline V gene lookup returns CDR1 MNHEY and CDR2 SVGAGI. CDR3 bases: TGTGCCAGCAGTTTAAAGGGGAGGGGCCCATATCAGCCCCAGCATTTT. Encoded protein: CASSLKGRGPYQPQHF.

The chain carries TRBV30 and TRBJ2-7; D perhaps matches TRBD1 (6 bases). There are 12 residues in the CDR3. The germline V gene encodes CDR1 GTSNPN and CDR2 SVGIG (reference sequence). Trimming shortened V by 4 bases and J by 5 bases, and 12 bases separated the two germline ends. The CDR3 nucleotides are TGTGCCTGGACAGGGGTTCGGCACGAGCAGTACTTC. It yields the protein CAWTGVRHEQYF.

The genes are TRBV6-5 and TRBJ1-2; D gene unclear. The CDR3 runs to 14 residues. Per the germline V gene, CDR1 is MNHEY and CDR2 is SVGAGI. V was shortened by 4 bases and J by 12 bases, with 21 bases between the two germline ends. This CDR3 is CASSSLGREAPDTF. CDR3 bases: TGTGCCAGCAGTTCTCTGGGCAGAGAAGCTCCGGACACCTTC.

V gene TRBV18 combines with J gene TRBJ1-2, with D tentatively TRBD1 (5 bases). The V gene lost 0 bases and the J gene lost 0 bases, with 8 bases spanning the gap. The CDR3 is 15 residues long. From germline, CDR1 is KGHSH and CDR2 LQKENI. The CDR3 DNA is TGTGCCAGCTCACCACCGTCAGGGACTAACTATGGCTACACCTTC. Translating it yields CASSPPSGTNYGYTF.

This chain uses TRBV27 with TRBJ2-1, with 7 bases matching TRBD1. With V trimmed by 6 bases and J by 9 bases, 8 bases remained unmatched. The CDR3 loop spans 13 amino acids. Germline V gives CDR1 MNHEY, CDR2 SMNVEV (reference sequence). DNA for the CDR3: TGTGCCAGCAGAATAATACCAGGGGGTGAGCAGTTCTTC. Its protein product is CASRIIPGGEQFF.

This clone was counted once. The rearrangement links TRBV6-1 to TRBJ1-5; D not resolved. The CDR3 contains 15 residues. V lost 3 bases and J lost 2, with 11 bases in between. The germline gives CDR1 MNHNS, CDR2 SASEGT. CDR3 protein: CASSEVAGRNQPQHF. CDR3 DNA sequence: TGTGCCAGCAGTGAGGTCGCAGGTCGCAATCAGCCCCAGCATTTT.